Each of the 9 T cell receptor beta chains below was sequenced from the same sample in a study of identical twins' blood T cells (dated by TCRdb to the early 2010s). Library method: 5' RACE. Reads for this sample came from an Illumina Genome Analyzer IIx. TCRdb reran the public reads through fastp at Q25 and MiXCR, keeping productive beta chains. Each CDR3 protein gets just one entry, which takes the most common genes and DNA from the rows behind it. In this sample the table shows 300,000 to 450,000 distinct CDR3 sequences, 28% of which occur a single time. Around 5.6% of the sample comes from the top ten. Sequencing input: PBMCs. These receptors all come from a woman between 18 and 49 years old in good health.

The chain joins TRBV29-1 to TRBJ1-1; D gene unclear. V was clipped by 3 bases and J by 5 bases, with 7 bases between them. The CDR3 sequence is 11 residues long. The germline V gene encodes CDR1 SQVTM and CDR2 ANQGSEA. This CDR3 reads CSVEVGTEAFF. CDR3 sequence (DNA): TGCAGCGTTGAGGTTGGGACTGAAGCTTTCTTT.

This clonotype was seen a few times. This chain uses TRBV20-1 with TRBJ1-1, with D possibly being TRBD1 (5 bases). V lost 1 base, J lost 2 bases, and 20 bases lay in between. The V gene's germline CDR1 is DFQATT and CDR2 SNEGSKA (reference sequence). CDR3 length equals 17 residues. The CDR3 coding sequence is TGCAGTGCTAGAGCGGGGCGGGGCACGATTACCAACACTGAAGCTTTCTTT. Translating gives CSARAGRGTITNTEAFF.

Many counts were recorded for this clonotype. CDR3 in DNA: TGCGCCAGCACGCCAGGGCCGTGGACAACAATGAACACTGAAGCTTTCTTT. The encoded protein is CASTPGPWTTMNTEAFF. The gene calls are TRBV4-3 and TRBJ1-1; a possible D gene is TRBD1 (5 bases). CDR3 length: 17 residues. The V and J ends lost 7 bases and 0 bases respectively, with 21 bases between them. Germline lookup yields CDR1 LGHNA and CDR2 YSLEER.

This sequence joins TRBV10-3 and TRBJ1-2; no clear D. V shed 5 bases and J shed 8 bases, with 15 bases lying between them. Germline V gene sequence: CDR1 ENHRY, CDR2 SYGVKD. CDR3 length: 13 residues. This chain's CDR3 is CAISPDRSEGYTF. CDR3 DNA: TGTGCCATCAGTCCGGACCGCTCGGAGGGCTACACCTTC.

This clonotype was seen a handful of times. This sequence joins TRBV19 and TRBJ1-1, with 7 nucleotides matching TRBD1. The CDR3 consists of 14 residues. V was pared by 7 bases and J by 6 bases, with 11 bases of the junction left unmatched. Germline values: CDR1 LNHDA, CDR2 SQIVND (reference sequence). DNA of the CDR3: TGTGCCAGTATCCGACGAGGGCAGGGGGCTGAAGCTTTCTTT. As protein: CASIRRGQGAEAFF.

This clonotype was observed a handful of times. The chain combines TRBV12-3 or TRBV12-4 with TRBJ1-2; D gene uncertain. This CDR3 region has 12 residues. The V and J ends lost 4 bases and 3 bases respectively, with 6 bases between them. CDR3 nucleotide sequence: TGTGCCAGCAGTTCTGGACACTATGGCTACACCTTC. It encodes CASSSGHYGYTF.

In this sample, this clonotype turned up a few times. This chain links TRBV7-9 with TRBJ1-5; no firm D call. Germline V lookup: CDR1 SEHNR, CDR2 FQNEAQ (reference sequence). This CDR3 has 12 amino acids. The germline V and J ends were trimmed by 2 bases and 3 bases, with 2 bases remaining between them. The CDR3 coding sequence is TGTGCCAGCAGCTTATTCAATCAGCCCCAGCATTTT. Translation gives CASSLFNQPQHF.

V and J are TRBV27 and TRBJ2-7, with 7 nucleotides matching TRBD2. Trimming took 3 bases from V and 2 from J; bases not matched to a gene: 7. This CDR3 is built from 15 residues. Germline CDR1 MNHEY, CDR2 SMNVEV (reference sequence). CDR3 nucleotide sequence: TGTGCCAGCAGTTTGCCTGGGACTACCACCTACGAGCAGTACTTC. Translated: CASSLPGTTTYEQYF.

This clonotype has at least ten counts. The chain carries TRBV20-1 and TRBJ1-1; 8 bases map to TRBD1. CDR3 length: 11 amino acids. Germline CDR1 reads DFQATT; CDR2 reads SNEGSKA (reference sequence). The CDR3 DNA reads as TGCAGCGAGGACAGGGTCCCTGAAGCTTTCTTT. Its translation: CSEDRVPEAFF.